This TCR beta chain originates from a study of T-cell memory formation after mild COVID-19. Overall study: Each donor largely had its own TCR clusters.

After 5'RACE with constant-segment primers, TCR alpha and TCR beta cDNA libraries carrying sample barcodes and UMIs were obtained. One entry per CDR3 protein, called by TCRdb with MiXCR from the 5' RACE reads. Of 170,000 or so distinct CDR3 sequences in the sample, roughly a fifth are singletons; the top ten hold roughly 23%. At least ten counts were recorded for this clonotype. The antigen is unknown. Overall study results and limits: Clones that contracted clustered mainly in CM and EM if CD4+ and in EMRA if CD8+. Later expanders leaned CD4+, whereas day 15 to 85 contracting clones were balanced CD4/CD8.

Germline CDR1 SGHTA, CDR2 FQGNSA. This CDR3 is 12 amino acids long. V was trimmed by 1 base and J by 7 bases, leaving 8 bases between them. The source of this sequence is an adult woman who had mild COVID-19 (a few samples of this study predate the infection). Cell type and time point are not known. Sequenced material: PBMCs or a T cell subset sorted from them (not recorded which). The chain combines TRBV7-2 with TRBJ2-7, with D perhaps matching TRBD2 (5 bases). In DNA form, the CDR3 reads TGTGCCAGCAGCTTAGTGGGAGCGGAGCAGTACTTC. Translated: CASSLVGAEQYF.